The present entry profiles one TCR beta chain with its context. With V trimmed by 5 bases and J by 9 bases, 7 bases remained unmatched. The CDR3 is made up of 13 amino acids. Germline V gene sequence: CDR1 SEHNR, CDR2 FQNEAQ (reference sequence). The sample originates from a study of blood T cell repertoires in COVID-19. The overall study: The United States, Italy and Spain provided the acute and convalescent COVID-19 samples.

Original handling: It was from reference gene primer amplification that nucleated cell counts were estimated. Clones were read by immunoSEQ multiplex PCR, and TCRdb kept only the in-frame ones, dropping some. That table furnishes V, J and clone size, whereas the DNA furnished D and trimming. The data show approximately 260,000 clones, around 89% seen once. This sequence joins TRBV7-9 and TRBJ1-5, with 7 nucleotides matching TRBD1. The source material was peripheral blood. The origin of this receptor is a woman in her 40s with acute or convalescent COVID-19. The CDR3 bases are TGTGCCAGCAGCCGGGACAGCGAAGGGCCCCAGCATTTT. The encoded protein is CASSRDSEGPQHF.